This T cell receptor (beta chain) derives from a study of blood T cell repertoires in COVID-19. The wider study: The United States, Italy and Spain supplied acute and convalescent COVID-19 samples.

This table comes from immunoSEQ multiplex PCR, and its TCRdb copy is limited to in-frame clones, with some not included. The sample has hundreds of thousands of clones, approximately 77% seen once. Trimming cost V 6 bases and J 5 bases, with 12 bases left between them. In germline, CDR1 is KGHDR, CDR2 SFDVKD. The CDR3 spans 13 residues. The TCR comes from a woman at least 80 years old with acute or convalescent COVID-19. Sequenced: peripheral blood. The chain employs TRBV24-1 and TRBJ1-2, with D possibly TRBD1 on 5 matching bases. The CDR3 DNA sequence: TGTGCCACCAGTCCCCAGGGAGGTTATGGCTACACCTTC. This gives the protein CATSPQGGYGYTF.